The 28 T cell receptor beta chains below come from one sample, sequenced in a study of identical twins. TCRdb re-analysed the 5' RACE reads in MiXCR, keeping a single row per CDR3 protein. The table has 1.5 million to 2 million distinct CDR3 sequences, 32% seen once. The sample consisted of cord blood. These receptors all stem from a newborn girl in good health.

In its sample, this clonotype was seen many times. J is TRBJ1-5 and V is TRBV7-2; tentative D call: TRBD1 (6 bases). Germline CDR1 reads SGHTA; CDR2 reads FQGNSA. V lost 4 bases to trimming and J lost 4 bases, with 8 bases between them. The CDR3 has 13 residues. CDR3: CASSSDRNQPQHF. CDR3 nucleotide sequence: TGTGCCAGCAGCTCGGACAGAAATCAGCCCCAGCATTTT.

This clonotype was detected many times. The gene calls are TRBV3-1 and TRBJ2-5; D is unresolved. V lost 0 bases to trimming and J lost 5 bases, with 4 bases between them. CDR1 is LGHDT, CDR2 YNNKEL, per germline (reference sequence). The CDR3 has 12 residues. As DNA, the CDR3 is TGTGCCAGCAGCCAAGATTGGGAGACCCAGTACTTC. This sequence encodes CASSQDWETQYF.

CDR3 DNA: TGTGCCAGCAGTCCACCTGGGGAGTCCTACAATGAGCAGTTCTTC. Amino acid sequence: CASSPPGESYNEQFF. This chain uses TRBV12-3 or TRBV12-4 with TRBJ2-1, with D tentatively TRBD2 (5 bases). The V end lost 5 bases, the J end lost 1 base, and 12 bases lay between the germline ends. This CDR3 spans 15 amino acids.

DNA for the CDR3: TGTGCCAGCAGCCCGAACATGGATGGACAGGCATACTACGAGCAGTACTTC. Residues: CASSPNMDGQAYYEQYF. The chain carries TRBV7-9 and TRBJ2-7; the match to TRBD1 covers 7 bases. CDR3 size: 17 residues. Per the germline V gene, CDR1 is SEHNR and CDR2 is FQNEAQ (reference sequence). With V trimmed by 5 bases and J by 3 bases, 16 bases remained unmatched.

This chain links TRBV5-1 with TRBJ2-5; 13 nucleotides align to TRBD2. V dropped 4 bases and J dropped 4; count of bases not matched to a gene: 7. Germline CDR1 is SGHRS and CDR2 is YFSETQ. The CDR3 loop spans 16 amino acids. This chain's CDR3 is CASSGTSGRVGETQYF. The CDR3 DNA sequence: TGCGCCAGCAGCGGAACTAGCGGGAGGGTTGGAGAGACCCAGTACTTC.

This clonotype was seen many times. The chain carries TRBV20-1 and TRBJ2-7; unclear D gene. The CDR3 covers 11 residues. Germline V gives CDR1 DFQATT, CDR2 SNEGSKA (reference sequence). Written as DNA, the CDR3 is TGCAGCGCCTTAGACACCTACGAGCAGTACTTC. This translates into CSALDTYEQYF.

Note on this clonotype: A read error may explain this, as a much larger clone is one base away. This chain connects TRBV20-1 to TRBJ1-2; maybe TRBD1 (5 bases). The CDR3 is 12 residues long. Per the germline V gene, CDR1 is DFQATT and CDR2 is SNEGSKA (reference sequence). Trimming cost V 4 bases and J 0 bases, with 6 bases left between them. As DNA, the CDR3 is TGCAGTGCTATGACAGCTAACTATGGCTACACCTTC. Its protein is CSAMTANYGYTF.

The rearrangement joins TRBV2 to TRBJ2-5, with 7 bases matching TRBD2. Trimming cost V 11 bases and J 5 bases; bases outside gene matches: 11. This CDR3 region has 13 residues. The V gene's germline CDR1 is SNHLY and CDR2 FYNNEI. The CDR3 DNA sequence: TGTGCCGGTTCACGGGACTACGGGGAGACCCAGTACTTC. Its protein is CAGSRDYGETQYF.

Concerning this clonotype: A much bigger clone sits one base away, suggesting this may be a read error. This sequence joins TRBV12-3 or TRBV12-4 and TRBJ1-4, with D uncertain. The CDR3 has 13 amino acids. With 11 bases removed from V and 11 bases from J, the gap between germline ends came to 21 bases. This CDR3 reads CAGGSSTHAKLFF. In nucleotides, the CDR3 is TGTGCCGGCGGGTCGTCGACCCATGCGAAACTGTTTTTT.

This clonotype was seen a handful of times. The chain uses TRBV12-3 or TRBV12-4 and TRBJ2-4; tentatively, D is TRBD1 or TRBD2 (6 bases each). CDR3 length: 13 amino acids. The CDR3 bases are TGTGCGGTCGGGGGCCTAGCCAAAAACATTCAGTACTTC. Residues: CAVGGLAKNIQYF.

CDR3 sequence (DNA): TGTGCCTGGAGTGTTAGGGGGGATCAGCCCCAGCATTTT. It is translated as CAWSVRGDQPQHF. This sequence joins TRBV30 and TRBJ1-5; weak D call: TRBD1 (6 bases). The CDR3 is 13 residues long. V dropped 0 bases and J dropped 5 bases, with 8 bases sitting between them. The germline V gene encodes CDR1 GTSNPN and CDR2 SVGIG (reference sequence). Using reference TRBV30 and TRBJ1-5 for the parts outside the CDR3, the full variable domain is SQTIHQWPATLVQPVGSPLSLECTVEGTSNPNLYWYRQAAGRGLQLLFYSVGIGQISSEVPQNLSASRPQDRQFILSSKKLLLSDSGFYLCAWSVRGDQPQHFGDGTRLSIL.

The chain joins TRBV20-1 to TRBJ1-2; unclear D gene. The CDR3 extends over 11 amino acids. Germline V gene data show CDR1 as DFQATT and CDR2 as SNEGSKA (reference sequence). The V end was cut by 0 bases, the J end by 8 bases, with 7 bases between. The CDR3: CSARDLEGYTF. The DNA for the CDR3 is TGCAGTGCTAGAGATTTGGAGGGCTACACCTTC.

The chain uses TRBV6-1 and TRBJ2-7, with 8 positions matching TRBD1. The V segment lost 1 base and the J segment 2 bases; nucleotides outside the gene matches: 4. This CDR3 region has 15 residues. In germline, CDR1 is MNHNS, CDR2 SASEGT. DNA of the CDR3: TGTGCCAGCAGTGAAGGGACAGGGTCCCCCTACGAGCAGTACTTC. It translates to CASSEGTGSPYEQYF.

This clonotype has more than one count but fewer than ten. This chain connects TRBV5-1 to TRBJ2-2; TRBD1 aligns across 9 bases. Germline V gives CDR1 SGHRS, CDR2 YFSETQ. The CDR3 length is 15 residues. The V and J ends lost 2 bases and 6 bases, in that order; junction bases with no gene match: 5. The chain's CDR3 is CASSFRTGEAGELFF. CDR3 DNA: TGCGCCAGCAGCTTCCGGACAGGGGAGGCCGGGGAGCTGTTTTTT. Complete variable domain (other parts from reference TRBV5-1 and TRBJ2-2): KAGVTQTPRYLIKTRGQQVTLSCSPISGHRSVSWYQQTPGQGLQFLFEYFSETQRNKGNFPGRFSGRQFSNSRSEMNVSTLELGDSALYLCASSFRTGEAGELFFGEGSRLTVL.

This clonotype was counted between two and nine times. This chain uses TRBV2 with TRBJ1-2; TRBD1 matches at 10 bases. Germline CDR1 reads SNHLY; CDR2 reads FYNNEI. The CDR3 is 15 residues long. The V gene end was trimmed by 6 bases and the J gene end by 0 bases; junction bases not matched to a gene: 4. The CDR3 is CASRGQGTANYGYTF. The CDR3 DNA reads TGTGCCAGCAGGGGACAGGGGACAGCTAACTATGGCTACACCTTC. The whole variable domain, filled in from reference TRBV2 and TRBJ1-2, reads EPEVTQTPSHQVTQMGQEVILRCVPISNHLYFYWYRQILGQKVEFLVSFYNNEISEKSEIFDDQFSVERPDGSNFTLKIRSTKLEDSAMYFCASRGQGTANYGYTFGSGTRLTVV.

This chain links TRBV10-3 with TRBJ2-7; 12 bases are a match to TRBD2. The CDR3 spans 17 residues. The germline CDR1 and CDR2 sequences are ENHRY and SYGVKD. With V trimmed by 0 bases and J by 2 bases, 5 bases remained unmatched. The CDR3 spells CAISESSWTSGTYEQYF. The CDR3 DNA reads TGTGCCATCAGTGAGTCATCTTGGACTAGCGGGACCTACGAGCAGTACTTC.

The chain employs TRBV2 and TRBJ1-1; TRBD1 might be the D (5 bases). CDR1 and CDR2 (germline): SNHLY, FYNNEI. Trimming took off 1 base at V and 11 bases at J, with 14 bases between the two ends. The CDR3 is made up of 13 amino acids. DNA for the CDR3: TGTGCCAGCAGTGAAGGGGACCTACCCTCGGCTTTCTTT. Translated, it gives CASSEGDLPSAFF. Using reference TRBV2 and TRBJ1-1 for the parts outside the CDR3, the full variable domain is EPEVTQTPSHQVTQMGQEVILRCVPISNHLYFYWYRQILGQKVEFLVSFYNNEISEKSEIFDDQFSVERPDGSNFTLKIRSTKLEDSAMYFCASSEGDLPSAFFGQGTRLTVV.

Comments on this clonotype: The conserved phenylalanine or tryptophan is not found at the CDR3 terminus, so this likely reflects a read error. The genes are TRBV10-3 and TRBJ2-5; 7 positions agree with TRBD2. The CDR3 is 14 amino acids. The trim removed 6 bases at V and 2 bases at J, leaving 6 bases unmatched. Germline V CDR1 and CDR2: ENHRY, SYGVKD. The chain's CDR3 is CAISIAGMQETQYV. The CDR3 nucleotides read TGTGCCATCAGCATAGCGGGCATGCAAGAGACCCAGTACGTC.

The CDR3 DNA reads TGTGCCAGCAGTGAATATAGTGGGGCAGGGTGGAACTATGGCTACACCTTC. It encodes CASSEYSGAGWNYGYTF. This chain uses TRBV25-1 with TRBJ1-2; possibly TRBD1 for D (5 bases). Trimming left V 0 bases short and J 2 bases short, with 16 bases between. This CDR3 is built from 17 residues. In germline, CDR1 is MGHDK, CDR2 SYGVNS.

Of note for this clonotype: The junction does not match germline at one end; this may be a read error. The genes are TRBV6-5 and TRBJ1-6; 7 bases match TRBD1. Germline CDR1 and CDR2: MNHEY and SVGAGI. The CDR3 contains 14 residues. The CDR3 reads CASSAGTENSPPHF. The CDR3 DNA is TGTGCCAGCAGCGCCGGGACAGAGAATTCACCCCCCCACTTT.

A word on this clonotype: At one end, the junction sequence differs from germline, possibly due to a read error. The chain links TRBV6-1 to TRBJ2-6; D uncertain. Germline values: CDR1 MNHNS, CDR2 SASEGT. The CDR3 is made up of 15 amino acids. This CDR3 is CASSDDPSGANVLTF. The CDR3, as DNA: TGTGCCAGCAGTGACGACCCCTCTGGTGCCAACGTCCTGACTTTC.

V gene TRBV6-5 combines with J gene TRBJ1-5; unclear D gene. The CDR3 is made up of 14 amino acids. Germline V gene data show CDR1 as MNHEY and CDR2 as SVGAGI. Trimming removed 6 bases at V and 4 bases at J, with 13 bases between. CDR3 nucleotide sequence: TGTGCCAGCAGCCTAAACGAATTAAATCAGCCCCAGCATTTT. Its translation: CASSLNELNQPQHF.

This sequence joins TRBV20-1 and TRBJ1-2; TRBD1 is a possible D gene (6 bases). This CDR3 has 11 amino acids. The V gene's germline CDR1 is DFQATT and CDR2 SNEGSKA (reference sequence). The CDR3 DNA reads as TGCGGAATGACACAGGGTTACGGCTACACCTTC. As protein: CGMTQGYGYTF.

The table lists this clonotype with many counts. The chain uses TRBV20-1 and TRBJ2-7, with unresolved D. The CDR3 spans 13 residues. V was pared by 1 base and J by 0 bases, with 7 bases between. Germline lookup yields CDR1 DFQATT and CDR2 SNEGSKA (reference sequence). CDR3 in DNA: TGCAGTGCTAGAGTACGTAGCTCCTACGAGCAGTACTTC. Amino acid sequence: CSARVRSSYEQYF.

This clonotype was picked up a small number of times. The chain has TRBV12-3 or TRBV12-4 and TRBJ1-2, with TRBD1 as a possible D gene (5 bases). The V and J ends lost 1 base and 1 base respectively, with 7 bases between them. The CDR3 extends over 14 amino acids. The CDR3: CASSLDDSNYGYTF. CDR3 bases: TGTGCCAGCAGTTTAGACGACAGTAACTATGGCTACACCTTC.

V gene TRBV12-3 or TRBV12-4 combines with J gene TRBJ1-1; D may be TRBD1 (5 bases). The CDR3 runs 13 residues. The V and J ends lost 3 bases and 7 bases respectively, with 12 bases between them. The CDR3 nucleotides read TGTGCCAGCAGTTTCCGGGACGGGGATGAAGCTTTCTTT. Amino acids: CASSFRDGDEAFF.

As to this clonotype: One end of the junction does not line up with germline, which may come from a read error. The V call is TRBV19, the J call TRBJ2-2; 8 bases agree with TRBD1. The CDR3 totals 14 residues. CDR1 and CDR2 (germline): LNHDA, SQIVND (reference sequence). CDR3 DNA sequence: TGTGACAGTAGTGCGGACAGGGACACCGGGGAGCTGTTTTTT. It yields the protein CDSSADRDTGELFF.

V usage is TRBV11-2 and J usage is TRBJ2-5, with a tentative D call TRBD2 (6 bases). Germline V lookup: CDR1 SGHAT, CDR2 FQNNGV. This CDR3 is built from 12 residues. Trimming removed 5 bases at V and 6 bases at J, with 10 bases between. This CDR3 is CASSRDFQTQYF. In DNA, the CDR3 is TGTGCCAGCAGCAGGGACTTCCAGACCCAGTACTTC.